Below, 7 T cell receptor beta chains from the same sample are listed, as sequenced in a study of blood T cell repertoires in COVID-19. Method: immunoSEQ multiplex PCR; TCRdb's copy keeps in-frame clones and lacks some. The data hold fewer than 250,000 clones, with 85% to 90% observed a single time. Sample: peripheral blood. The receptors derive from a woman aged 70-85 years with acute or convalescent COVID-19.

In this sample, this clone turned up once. For the CDR3, the DNA is TGTGCCAGCAGCGCCCAAATAGCGGGAGGCACAGATACGCAGTATTTT. It specifies CASSAQIAGGTDTQYF. V gene TRBV9 combines with J gene TRBJ2-3; 9 bases fit TRBD2. The CDR3 sequence is 16 residues long. Germline trimming cut 3 bases from V and 1 base from J; bases unmatched to any gene: 6. Germline CDR1 is SGDLS and CDR2 is YYNGEE.

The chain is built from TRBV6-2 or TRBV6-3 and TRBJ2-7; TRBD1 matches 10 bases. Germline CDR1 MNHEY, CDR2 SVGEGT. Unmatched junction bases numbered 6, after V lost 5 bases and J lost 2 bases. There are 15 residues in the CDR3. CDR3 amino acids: CASSDRDRGTYEQYF. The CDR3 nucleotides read TGTGCCAGCAGTGACCGGGACAGGGGCACCTACGAGCAGTACTTC.

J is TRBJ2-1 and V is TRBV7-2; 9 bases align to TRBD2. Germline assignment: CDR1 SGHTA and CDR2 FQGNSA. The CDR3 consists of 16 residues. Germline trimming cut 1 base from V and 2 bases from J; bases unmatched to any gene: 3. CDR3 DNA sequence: TGTGCCAGCAGCTTAGTTGCTAGCGGGGCCTACAATGAGCAGTTCTTC. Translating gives CASSLVASGAYNEQFF. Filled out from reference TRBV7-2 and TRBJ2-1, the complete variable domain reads GAGVSQSPSNKVTEKGKDVELRCDPISGHTALYWYRQSLGQGLEFLIYFQGNSAPDKSGLPSDRFSAERTGGSVSTLTIQRTQQEDSAVYLCASSLVASGAYNEQFFGPGTRLTVL.

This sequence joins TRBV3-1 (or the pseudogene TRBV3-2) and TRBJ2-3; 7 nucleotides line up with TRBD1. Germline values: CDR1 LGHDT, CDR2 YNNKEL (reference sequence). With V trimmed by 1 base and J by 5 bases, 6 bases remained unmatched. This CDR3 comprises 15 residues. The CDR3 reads CASSQAQGLRDTQYF. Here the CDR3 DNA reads TGTGCCAGCAGCCAAGCACAGGGGCTTCGAGATACGCAGTATTTT.

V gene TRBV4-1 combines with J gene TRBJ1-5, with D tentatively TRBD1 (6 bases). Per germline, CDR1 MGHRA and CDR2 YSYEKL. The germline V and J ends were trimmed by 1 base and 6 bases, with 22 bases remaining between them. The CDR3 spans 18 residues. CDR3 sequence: CASSQGFRGSSEVQPQHF. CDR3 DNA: TGCGCCAGCAGCCAAGGGTTTAGGGGGTCGAGCGAAGTTCAGCCCCAGCATTTT.

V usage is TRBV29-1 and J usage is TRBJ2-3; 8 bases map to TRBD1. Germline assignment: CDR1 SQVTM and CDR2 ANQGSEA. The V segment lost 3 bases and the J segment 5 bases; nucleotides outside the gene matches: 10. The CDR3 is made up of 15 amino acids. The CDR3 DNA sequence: TGCAGCGTTGAGGGTGGCAGGGGGCAACAAGATACGCAGTATTTT. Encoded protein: CSVEGGRGQQDTQYF.

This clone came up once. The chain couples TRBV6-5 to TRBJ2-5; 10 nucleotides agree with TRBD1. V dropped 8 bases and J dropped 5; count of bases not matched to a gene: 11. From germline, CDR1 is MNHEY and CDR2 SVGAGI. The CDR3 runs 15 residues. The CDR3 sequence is CASYRQGAGLETQYF. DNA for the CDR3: TGTGCCAGCTACAGACAGGGGGCGGGTCTGGAGACCCAGTACTTC.